This T cell receptor (beta chain) was captured by sequencing in a study of cytomegalovirus exposure and HLA in healthy donors. Study conclusions and caveats: It was taken for granted in presence/absence analyses that sequencing depth across donors was roughly uniform.

Healthy people donating bone marrow made up the donors. Nominally healthy donors provided the samples, though records likely missed some immune exposures. 60 Vbeta and 13 Jbeta primers were used in PCR. Clones were read by immunoSEQ multiplex PCR, and TCRdb kept only the in-frame ones, dropping some. The sample lists just over 150,000 clones; 84% were seen once. On this clone: Its target is unknown.

Input material: PBMCs. This TCR derives from a young man in good health and CMV-seronegative.

The CDR3 loop is CASARQSNNEKLFF. The CDR3 DNA follows: TGTGCCAGCGCAAGACAGTCAAATAATGAAAAACTGTTTTTT. The gene calls are TRBV9 and TRBJ1-4; TRBD1 might be the D (5 bases). V shed 7 bases and J shed 4 bases, with 14 bases lying between them. Germline assignment: CDR1 SGDLS and CDR2 YYNGEE. The CDR3 has 14 residues.